The clone carrying this T cell receptor beta chain was detected once. These data come from a study of shared T cell receptors in the human thymus. The germline V gene encodes CDR1 MGHRA and CDR2 YSYEKL. The CDR3 is 13 amino acids. V dropped 6 bases and J dropped 2 bases, with 10 bases sitting between them. TCRdb keeps only in-frame clones here, not all; method: immunoSEQ multiplex PCR. The table shows approximately 730,000 clones, with approximately 85% occurring only once. These data were likewise used in another study, on human thymus T cells. That work adds: Healthy Finnish infants undergoing corrective surgery for congenital heart defects were used as donors. Thymus specimens were resections from corrective heart surgery. Apparent bias marked the V and J gene usage of thymic and blood repertoires. Among unrelated individuals, related research reported thymic repertoires that overlapped highly.

Sequenced input: thymocytes. This sequence joins TRBV4-1 and TRBJ1-2; D is unresolved. This TCR derives from a girl less than two years old with a congenital heart defect. Here the CDR3 reads CASSGLRNYGYTF. The CDR3 DNA reads as TGCGCCAGCAGTGGTCTTCGGAACTATGGCTACACCTTC.